This note documents a single T cell receptor beta chain sequence. Its cognate antigen has yet to be identified. The input lacks base qualities; no much larger clone sits a single base away. The record originates from a study of blood T cell repertoires in COVID-19 (dated by TCRdb to between 2020 and 2021). About the investigation overall: The collaborator samples originated in the United States, Italy and Spain and spanned the acute and convalescent phases of COVID-19. The repertoires were released in a freely available public database intended as a resource for research on the immune response to SARS-CoV-2. The sample metadata nearly always contained a de-identified subject ID, COVID-19 status, age in years and sex. The samples were drawn from two sources: the first 160 participants of the ongoing ImmuneRACE study, and 1,000 to 1,500 subjects contributed by 6 global collaborators. The prospective study material was composed of cDNA or gDNA derived from T cells, B-cell-depleted T cells, or PBMCs. Where HLA class I and class II types were available, the types were taken from metadata supplied by the sample provider, not from assay-based typing. Subjects who had been exposed to COVID-19, were actively infected with it, or had recovered from it provided the deeply sampled blood TCRbeta repertoires that made up the dataset. Results the study describes overall, beyond this receptor: How much clinical and demographic metadata was included differed by source and by participant, and the metadata was provided uncurated.

The CDR1 and CDR2 encoded by the germline V gene are LGHNA and YSLEER. Trimming takes 11 bases off V and 5 bases off J; junction bases not matched to a gene: 9. From the cysteine up to the phenylalanine, the CDR3 has a length of 12 residues. Of all the DNA, just the CDR3 is kept, 36 bases in frame from base 1. Participants in the prospective study were aged roughly 18 to 100 years, lived in about two dozen United States geographic areas, and enrolled through a virtual design. In the prospective study, cohorts were assigned on the basis of participant-reported clinical history obtained from a screening survey and a study questionnaire. In the prospective study, whole blood, serum and a nasopharyngeal or oropharyngeal swab were collected from each participant by mobile phlebotomists. Participants in the prospective study had the option to provide additional blood draws and questionnaires over a roughly two-month period. Before DNA extraction, prospective study blood samples were shipped either frozen or at room temperature.

The immunoSEQ Assay, a bias-controlled multiplex PCR, was used to amplify TCRbeta CDR3 regions from genomic DNA. The authors' pipeline ran thus. Within the assay, amplification of reference gene primers was used to estimate how many nucleated cells each sample contained. To quantify the absolute abundance of each unique TCRbeta CDR3 rearrangement, sequence reads were collapsed and filtered. For each sample, productive Simpson clonality was calculated as the square root of Simpson's diversity index across productive rearrangements. TCRdb stores this immuneACCESS table with in-frame sequences only. Part of the clones is absent; in the studies checked, under half of the shortfall reflects unresolved V genes, and no reason is known for the rest. That table is the source of V, J and clone size, and D and trimming were worked out from the DNA. This sample has roughly 250,000 clones in its table, and 87% of those were observed once. Over 6% of the sample lies in the top ten.

Recombination connected TRBV4-3 to TRBJ2-7, and 7 bases in between align with TRBD1. Sequencing input: PBMCs or T cells enriched from blood (not recorded which). This receptor was identified in a woman aged 25 to 39 with acute COVID-19. The DNA sequence is TGCGCCGACAGGGCAGGGCTAGACGAGCAGTACTTC. This sequence encodes CADRAGLDEQYF.